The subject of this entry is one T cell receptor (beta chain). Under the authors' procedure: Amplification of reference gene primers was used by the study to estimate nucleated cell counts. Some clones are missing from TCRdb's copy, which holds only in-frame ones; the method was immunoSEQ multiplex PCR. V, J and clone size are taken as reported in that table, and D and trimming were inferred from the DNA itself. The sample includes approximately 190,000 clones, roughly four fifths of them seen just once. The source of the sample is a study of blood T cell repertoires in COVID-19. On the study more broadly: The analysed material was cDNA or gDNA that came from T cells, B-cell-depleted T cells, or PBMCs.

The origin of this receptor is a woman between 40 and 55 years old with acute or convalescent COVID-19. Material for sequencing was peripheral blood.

This chain's CDR3 is CASSFLQDRALAFF. CDR3 nucleotide sequence: TGTGCCAGCAGCTTTTTACAGGACAGGGCCCTGGCGTTCTTC. V gene TRBV13 combines with J gene TRBJ2-1; 8 bases are shared with TRBD1. The germline CDR1 and CDR2 sequences are PRHDT and FYEKMQ (reference sequence). This CDR3 has 14 residues. V dropped 3 bases and J dropped 15; count of bases not matched to a gene: 13.